These 9 T cell receptor beta chains originate from one sample sequenced in a study of control samples from healthy donors and cancer patients. The data were produced by immunoSEQ multiplex PCR, yet TCRdb's version contains in-frame clones alone and is incomplete. The sample includes 75,000 to 100,000 clones, roughly four fifths of them seen just once. The material sequenced was blood. These receptors all come from a man between 60 and 70 years old in good health.

The chain employs TRBV6-4 and TRBJ1-5; no definite D call. Germline CDR1 MRHNA, CDR2 SNTAGT. CDR3 length: 14 amino acids. V gave up 0 bases and J gave up 3 bases, with 6 bases separating them. CDR3 coding DNA: TGTGCCAGCAGTGACTCAACAGACAATCAGCCCCAGCATTTT. Translation gives CASSDSTDNQPQHF.

The rearrangement joins TRBV10-2 to TRBJ1-1; no definite D call. With 5 bases removed from V and 1 base from J, the gap between germline ends came to 2 bases. Per germline, CDR1 WSHSY and CDR2 SAAADI. The CDR3 has 11 residues. This CDR3 reads CASSKNTEAFF. The DNA of the CDR3 is TGCGCCAGCAGTAAGAACACTGAAGCTTTCTTT.

The V call is TRBV19, the J call TRBJ2-7, with TRBD1 matching over 10 bases. V shed 5 bases and J 6 bases; nucleotides not matched to a gene: 7. CDR3 length: 14 residues. Per germline, CDR1 LNHDA and CDR2 SQIVND (reference sequence). This CDR3 reads CASSSGTGVAEQYF. In DNA form, the CDR3 reads TGTGCCAGTAGTTCCGGGACAGGGGTGGCCGAGCAGTACTTC. Together with reference TRBV19 and TRBJ2-7, the CDR3 gives the full variable domain: DGGITQSPKYLFRKEGQNVTLSCEQNLNHDAMYWYRQDPGQGLRLIYYSQIVNDFQKGDIAEGYSVSREKKESFPLTVTSAQKNPTAFYLCASSSGTGVAEQYFGPGTRLTVT.

The V call is TRBV14, the J call TRBJ2-5; 9 positions agree with TRBD1. Germline loops: CDR1 SGHDN, CDR2 FVKESK. The V and J ends lost 3 bases and 1 base, in that order; junction bases with no gene match: 6. The CDR3 spans 16 residues. In DNA, the CDR3 is TGTGCCAGCAGCCATGGGGACAGGGCCTTCCAAGAGACCCAGTACTTC. Encoded protein: CASSHGDRAFQETQYF.

With respect to this clone: Its ends do not fully match the called genes, so a read error is possible. The chain links TRBV11-2 to TRBJ2-5; tentatively, D is TRBD1 or TRBD2 (5 bases each). The CDR3 extends over 12 amino acids. Per germline, CDR1 SGHAT and CDR2 FQNNGV. The DNA of the CDR3 is TGTGCCAGCAGCGTAGAGGGGGAGACCCAGTACTTC. It yields the protein CASSVEGETQYF.

This chain joins TRBV11-1 and TRBJ2-7, with 8 bases identical to TRBD1. Germline V gives CDR1 SGHAT, CDR2 FQDESV (reference sequence). There are 15 residues in the CDR3. The V gene end was trimmed by 4 bases and the J gene end by 2 bases; junction bases not matched to a gene: 7. The CDR3 is CASSSYGTGTYEQYF. The CDR3 DNA is TGTGCCAGCAGCTCGTACGGGACAGGAACCTACGAGCAGTACTTC.

The gene calls are TRBV30 and TRBJ2-6; D may correspond to TRBD1 or TRBD2 (6 bases each). Germline CDR1 GTSNPN, CDR2 SVGIG (reference sequence). V gave up 0 bases and J gave up 3 bases, with 9 bases separating them. The CDR3 loop spans 15 amino acids. CDR3 DNA sequence: TGTGCCTGGAGTGTAGGGGGGCATGGGGCCAACGTCCTGACTTTC. Translating it yields CAWSVGGHGANVLTF.

The gene calls are TRBV4-1 and TRBJ1-5; D is ambiguous. Germline values: CDR1 MGHRA, CDR2 YSYEKL. The CDR3 contains 16 residues. The V and J ends lost 1 base and 0 bases respectively, with 10 bases between them. CDR3 region: CASSQVAVYSNQPQHF. The CDR3 DNA follows: TGCGCCAGCAGCCAAGTGGCAGTCTATAGCAATCAGCCCCAGCATTTT.

The CDR3 DNA follows: TGTGCCAGCAGCTTAGTAGTCGGAGGACAGGGCGTCTCTGGAAACACCATATATTTT. This encodes CASSLVVGGQGVSGNTIYF. The rearrangement joins TRBV11-2 to TRBJ1-3; TRBD1 aligns across 8 bases. Trimming took 1 base from V and 0 from J; bases not matched to a gene: 11. This CDR3 region has 19 residues. Germline CDR1 is SGHAT and CDR2 is FQNNGV.